A selection of T cell receptor beta chains follows, all from one sample in a study of cytomegalovirus exposure and HLA in healthy donors. Generated by immunoSEQ multiplex PCR, the TCRdb table keeps only in-frame clones and is missing some. The sample includes approximately 180,000 clones, approximately 11% of them seen just once. Sequenced: PBMCs. Source of these receptors: a man aged 45-60 years in good health and CMV-seropositive. CDR3s include the opening cysteine and the closing phenylalanine or tryptophan. The D gene is left open where the match is weak. Not every row has a clone size; where given, it reads once, few, many or a size class.

D	size	V	J	CDR3	DNA
TRBD1	few	TRBV18	TRBJ1-1	CASSPLSTGSAFF	TGTGCCAGCTCACCATTATCGACAGGGTCGGCTTTCTTT
-	-	TRBV5-1	TRBJ2-7	CASSLPGQTHEQYF	TGCGCCAGCAGCTTGCCGGGACAAACCCACGAGCAGTACTTC
-	-	TRBV7-9	TRBJ2-5	CASSLERWETQYF	TGTGCCAGCAGCTTAGAGCGCTGGGAGACCCAGTACTTC
-	-	TRBV2	TRBJ2-5	CASTEGGLAETQYF	TGTGCCAGCACCGAGGGGGGGTTGGCGGAGACCCAGTACTTC
-	few	TRBV4-3	TRBJ1-2	CASSRGADIQGYGYTF	TGCGCCAGCAGCCGTGGGGCGGACATTCAAGGCTATGGCTACACCTTC
TRBD2	-	TRBV7-6	TRBJ2-1	CASRPTSGGGNEQFF	TGTGCCAGCAGGCCGACTAGCGGGGGTGGGAATGAGCAGTTCTTC
TRBD1	-	TRBV2	TRBJ2-7	CASTRQGSSYEQYF	TGTGCCAGCACCAGACAGGGAAGCTCCTACGAGCAGTACTTC
TRBD1	-	TRBV7-9	TRBJ2-2	CASSLAGTGNTGELFF	TGTGCCAGCAGCCTAGCCGGGACAGGGAACACCGGGGAGCTGTTTTTT
-	-	TRBV7-6	TRBJ2-5	CASSPNPGVGKTQYF	TGTGCCAGCAGTCCAAACCCGGGGGTAGGGAAGACCCAGTACTTC
-	-	TRBV21-1	TRBJ1-1	CASSYAPRGGKAFF	TGTGCCAGCAGCTATGCCCCCCGAGGGGGAAAAGCTTTCTTT
TRBD1	few	TRBV12-5	TRBJ1-2	CASGLGTGDGYTF	TGTGCTAGTGGTTTGGGTACAGGGGATGGCTACACCTTC
-	-	TRBV7-2	TRBJ1-5	CASSLSGQQPQHF	TGTGCCAGCAGCTTGTCTGGCCAACAGCCCCAGCATTTT
TRBD1	few	TRBV5-1	TRBJ1-2	CASISRDRLYGYTF	TGCGCCAGCATATCCCGGGACAGACTCTATGGCTACACCTTC
TRBD1	-	TRBV29-1	TRBJ1-2	CSAKDRQFYGYTF	TGCAGCGCAAAGGACAGGCAGTTCTATGGCTACACCTTC
-	-	TRBV6-1	TRBJ1-1	CASFVGDTRNTEAFF	TGTGCCAGCTTTGTCGGGGACACCAGGAACACTGAAGCTTTCTTT
-	-	TRBV19	TRBJ1-3	CASTTGLRGNSGNTIYF	TGTGCCAGTACCACCGGCCTTAGGGGCAACTCTGGAAACACCATATATTTT
-	few	TRBV6-1	TRBJ1-1	CASRERAFTEAFF	TGTGCCAGCAGGGAGAGGGCTTTTACTGAAGCTTTCTTT
-	-	TRBV18	TRBJ1-2	CASSPGPSSRYTF	TGTGCCAGCTCACCGGGGCCTTCTTCCCGCTACACCTTC
-	-	TRBV6-5	TRBJ1-2	CAIRSGRDYGYTF	TGTGCCATCCGCTCGGGTCGTGACTATGGCTACACCTTC
TRBD1	-	TRBV7-2	TRBJ1-2	CASNKQGFTYGYTF	TGTGCCAGCAACAAACAGGGGTTCACCTATGGCTACACCTTC
-	-	TRBV9	TRBJ1-4	CASSPPMGGDNEKLFF	TGTGCCAGCAGCCCTCCGATGGGGGGGGATAATGAAAAACTGTTTTTT
-	few	TRBV4-2	TRBJ2-7	CASSQDRGGALYEQYF	TGTGCCAGCAGCCAAGATCGCGGCGGGGCCCTCTACGAGCAGTACTTC
-	-	TRBV28	TRBJ1-2	CASSFGSLYGYTF	TGTGCCAGCAGTTTCGGGTCTCTCTATGGCTACACCTTC
-	few	TRBV11-3	TRBJ2-5	CASSPKTGVAGETQYF	TGTGCCAGCAGCCCAAAGACAGGGGTAGCGGGAGAGACCCAGTACTTC
-	-	TRBV19	TRBJ1-5	CASSISQGVNQPQHF	TGTGCCAGTAGTATATCACAGGGTGTCAATCAGCCCCAGCATTTT
TRBD1	few	TRBV4-1	TRBJ1-1	CASSQTGGRSEAFF	TGCGCCAGCAGCCAAACAGGGGGCCGCAGTGAAGCTTTCTTT
TRBD1	few	TRBV5-6	TRBJ2-5	CASSLAGGWTQYF	TGTGCCAGCAGCTTGGCAGGGGGTTGGACCCAGTACTTC
-	-	TRBV28	TRBJ1-1	CASSEQDTEAFF	TGTGCCAGCAGCGAGCAGGACACTGAAGCTTTCTTT
-	-	TRBV28	TRBJ1-2	CASATGLAGYTF	TGTGCCAGCGCCACAGGGTTGGCTGGCTACACCTTC
-	-	TRBV19	TRBJ1-1	CASRGPQRAREAFF	TGTGCCAGTAGGGGCCCACAGAGGGCTCGGGAAGCTTTCTTT
TRBD1	few	TRBV2	TRBJ1-2	CASSGGQNYGYTF	TGTGCCAGCAGCGGGGGACAGAACTATGGCTACACCTTC
-	-	TRBV11-3	TRBJ2-2	CASSRRDTGELFF	TGTGCCAGCTCTAGGAGGGACACCGGGGAGCTGTTTTTT
-	few	TRBV5-1	TRBJ2-7	CASSEQGEQYF	TGCGCCAGCAGCGAACAGGGCGAGCAGTACTTC
-	-	TRBV6-6	TRBJ2-1	CASSSMHEQFF	TGTGCCAGCAGTTCTATGCATGAGCAGTTCTTC
-	few	TRBV6-7	TRBJ1-2	CASSAGSGYGYTF	TGTGCCAGCAGTGCGGGCAGTGGGTATGGCTACACCTTC
TRBD1	-	TRBV30	TRBJ1-2	CAWRGGTGISTLANYGYTF	TGTGCCTGGAGGGGGGGGACAGGTATCTCTACCTTAGCTAACTATGGCTACACCTTC
-	-	TRBV28	TRBJ1-3	CASSLMSSGNTIYF	TGTGCCAGCAGTCTCATGAGCTCTGGAAACACCATATATTTT
-	-	TRBV5-4	TRBJ2-1	CASSTLESAIPYNEQFF	TGTGCCAGCAGTACCCTCGAAAGCGCCATACCCTACAATGAGCAGTTCTTC
TRBD1	-	TRBV28	TRBJ1-1	CASSSPGQEIEAFF	TGTGCCAGCAGCTCACCGGGACAGGAAATAGAAGCTTTCTTT
TRBD1	-	TRBV19	TRBJ1-6	CASSPTGKGVRNSPLHF	TGTGCCAGTAGTCCGACAGGGAAGGGGGTTAGGAATTCACCCCTCCACTTT
TRBD2	-	TRBV27	TRBJ2-4	CASSSSGGLAKNIQYF	TGTGCCAGCAGTAGTAGCGGGGGGCTAGCCAAAAACATTCAGTACTTC
-	few	TRBV7-9	TRBJ1-3	CASNRDTLSGNTIYF	TGTGCCAGCAACCGCGACACCCTCTCTGGAAACACCATATATTTT
-	-	TRBV9	TRBJ2-2	CASSARDGELFF	TGTGCCAGCAGCGCCCGAGACGGGGAGCTGTTTTTT
-	-	TRBV9	TRBJ1-1	CASSVDPKGGTEAFF	TGTGCCAGCAGCGTAGACCCTAAGGGGGGGACTGAAGCTTTCTTT
TRBD1	-	TRBV5-1	TRBJ1-1	CASRQGAGSDTEAFF	TGCGCCAGCAGACAGGGGGCAGGGTCGGACACTGAAGCTTTCTTT
-	few	TRBV5-4	TRBJ1-2	CASRPGQGTNYGYTF	TGTGCCAGCAGACCCGGGCAGGGGACTAACTATGGCTACACCTTC
-	-	TRBV5-3	TRBJ1-2	CARSPSNYGYTF	TGTGCCAGAAGCCCCTCGAACTATGGCTACACCTTC
-	few	TRBV9	TRBJ1-6	CASSGSVINSPLHF	TGTGCCAGCAGCGGGTCAGTGATAAATTCACCCCTCCACTTT
TRBD1	few	TRBV11-3	TRBJ1-6	CASSTGQGNNSPLHF	TGTGCCAGCAGCACCGGACAGGGAAATAATTCACCCCTCCACTTT